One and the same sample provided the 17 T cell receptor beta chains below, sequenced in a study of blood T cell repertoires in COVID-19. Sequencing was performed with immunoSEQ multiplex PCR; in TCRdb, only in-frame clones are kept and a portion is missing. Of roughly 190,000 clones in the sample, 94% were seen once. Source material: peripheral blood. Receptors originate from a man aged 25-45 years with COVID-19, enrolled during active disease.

In DNA, the CDR3 is TGCAGTGCTAGTTCCCGGGACAGGGGTTCGAGCCAGCCCCAGCATTTT. Its translation is CSASSRDRGSSQPQHF. V usage is TRBV20-1 and J usage is TRBJ1-5; 10 nucleotides match TRBD1. The CDR3 runs to 16 residues. The germline V gene encodes CDR1 DFQATT and CDR2 SNEGSKA (reference sequence). The trim removed 3 bases at V and 7 bases at J, leaving 12 bases unmatched.

The CDR3 loop is CASSIYGGGAYEQYF. The CDR3 DNA follows: TGTGCCAGCTCGATTTATGGCGGGGGGGCCTACGAGCAGTACTTC. The V call is TRBV27, the J call TRBJ2-7; 9 nucleotides line up with TRBD2. The V gene end was trimmed by 8 bases and the J gene end by 2 bases; junction bases not matched to a gene: 10. Germline V gene data show CDR1 as MNHEY and CDR2 as SMNVEV (reference sequence). The CDR3 has 15 amino acids.

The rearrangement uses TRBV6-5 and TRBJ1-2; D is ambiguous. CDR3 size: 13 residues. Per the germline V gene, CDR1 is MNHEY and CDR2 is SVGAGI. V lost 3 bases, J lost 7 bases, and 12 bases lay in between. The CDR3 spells CASSYTDMSGYTF. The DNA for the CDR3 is TGTGCCAGCAGTTATACCGACATGAGTGGCTACACCTTC.

CDR3 sequence reads: CASSFDGGRQKNIQYF. As DNA, the CDR3 is TGTGCCAGCAGTTTCGACGGGGGACGGCAAAAAAACATTCAGTACTTC. The rearrangement links TRBV27 to TRBJ2-4, with a possible D match to TRBD2 (6 bases). Germline V gene sequence: CDR1 MNHEY, CDR2 SMNVEV (reference sequence). The V gene lost 3 bases and the J gene lost 4 bases, with 16 bases spanning the gap. The CDR3 loop spans 16 amino acids.

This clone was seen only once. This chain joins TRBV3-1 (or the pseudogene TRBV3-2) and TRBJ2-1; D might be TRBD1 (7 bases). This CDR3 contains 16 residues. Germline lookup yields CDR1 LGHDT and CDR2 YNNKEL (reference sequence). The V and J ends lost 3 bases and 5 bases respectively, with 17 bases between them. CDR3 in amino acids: CASSHPRGTDNNEQFF. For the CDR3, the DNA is TGTGCCAGCAGCCACCCACGGGGGACAGACAACAATGAGCAGTTCTTC.

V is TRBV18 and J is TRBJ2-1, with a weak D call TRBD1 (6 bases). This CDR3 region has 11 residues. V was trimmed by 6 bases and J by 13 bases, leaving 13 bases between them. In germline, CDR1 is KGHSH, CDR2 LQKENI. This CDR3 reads CASSLGQLQFF. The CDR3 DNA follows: TGTGCCAGCTCCCTAGGACAGCTACAGTTCTTC.

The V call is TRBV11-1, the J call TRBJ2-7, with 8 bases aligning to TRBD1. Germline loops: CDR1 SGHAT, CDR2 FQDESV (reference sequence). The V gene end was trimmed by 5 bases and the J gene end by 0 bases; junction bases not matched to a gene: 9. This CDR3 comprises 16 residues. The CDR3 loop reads CASSTRDGQGSYEQYF. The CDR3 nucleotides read TGTGCCAGCAGCACGAGGGATGGACAGGGCTCCTACGAGCAGTACTTC.

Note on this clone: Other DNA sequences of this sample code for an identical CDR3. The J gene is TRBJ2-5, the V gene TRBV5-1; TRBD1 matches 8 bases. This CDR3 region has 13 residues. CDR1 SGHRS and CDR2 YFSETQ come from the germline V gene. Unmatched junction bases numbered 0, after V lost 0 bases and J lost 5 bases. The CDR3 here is CASSLGQGETQYF. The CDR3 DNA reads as TGCGCCAGCAGCTTGGGACAGGGGGAGACCCAGTACTTC.

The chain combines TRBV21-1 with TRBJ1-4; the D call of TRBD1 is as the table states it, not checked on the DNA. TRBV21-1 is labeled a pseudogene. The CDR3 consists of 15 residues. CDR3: CASSSEDIPNEKLFF. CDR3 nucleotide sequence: TGTGCCAGCAGCTCCGAGGACATACCTAATGAAAAACTGTTTTTT.

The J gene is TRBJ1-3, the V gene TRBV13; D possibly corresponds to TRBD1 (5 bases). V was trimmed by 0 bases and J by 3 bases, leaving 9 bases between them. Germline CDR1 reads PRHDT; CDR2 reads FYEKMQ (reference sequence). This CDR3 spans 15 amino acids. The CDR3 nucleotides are TGTGCCAGCAGCTTAGGCAGGGCACGTGGAAACACCATATATTTT. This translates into CASSLGRARGNTIYF.

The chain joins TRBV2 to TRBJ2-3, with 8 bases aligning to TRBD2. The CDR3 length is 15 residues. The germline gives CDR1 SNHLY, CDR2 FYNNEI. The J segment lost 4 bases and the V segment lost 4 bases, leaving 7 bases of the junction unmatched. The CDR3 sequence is CASSGLAGVSDTQYF. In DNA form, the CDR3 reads TGTGCCAGCAGTGGGCTAGCGGGTGTTTCAGATACGCAGTATTTT.

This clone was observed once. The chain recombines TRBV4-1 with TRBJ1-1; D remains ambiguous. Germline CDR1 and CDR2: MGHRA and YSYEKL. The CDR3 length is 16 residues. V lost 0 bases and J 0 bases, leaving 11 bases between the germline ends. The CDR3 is CASSQDVAGLNTEAFF. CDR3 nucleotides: TGCGCCAGCAGCCAAGATGTCGCGGGATTGAACACTGAAGCTTTCTTT.

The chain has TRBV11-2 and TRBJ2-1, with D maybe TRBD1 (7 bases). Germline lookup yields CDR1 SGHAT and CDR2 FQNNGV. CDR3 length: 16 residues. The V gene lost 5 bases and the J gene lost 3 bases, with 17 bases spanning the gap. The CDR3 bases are TGTGCCAGCAGCCCCCAAAGGGGGGACAGCTACAATGAGCAGTTCTTC. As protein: CASSPQRGDSYNEQFF.

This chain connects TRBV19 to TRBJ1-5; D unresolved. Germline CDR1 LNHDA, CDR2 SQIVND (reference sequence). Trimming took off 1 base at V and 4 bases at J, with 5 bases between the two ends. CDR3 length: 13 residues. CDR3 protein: CASSIGANQPQHF. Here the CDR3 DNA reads TGTGCCAGTAGTATAGGGGCGAATCAGCCCCAGCATTTT.

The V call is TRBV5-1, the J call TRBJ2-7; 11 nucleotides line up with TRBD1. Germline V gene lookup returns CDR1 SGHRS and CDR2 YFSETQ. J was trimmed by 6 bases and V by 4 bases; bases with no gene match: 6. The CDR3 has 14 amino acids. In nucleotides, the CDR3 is TGCGCCAGCAGCGCCGGGACAGGGGGTCTCGAGCAGTACTTC. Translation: CASSAGTGGLEQYF.

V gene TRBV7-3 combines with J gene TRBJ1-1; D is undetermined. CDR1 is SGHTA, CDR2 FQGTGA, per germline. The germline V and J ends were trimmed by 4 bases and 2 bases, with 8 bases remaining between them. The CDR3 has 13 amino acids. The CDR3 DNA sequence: TGTGCCAGCAGCTCCTTCGTTAACACTGAAGCTTTCTTT. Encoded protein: CASSSFVNTEAFF. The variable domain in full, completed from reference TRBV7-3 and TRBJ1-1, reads GAGVSQTPSNKVTEKGKYVELRCDPISGHTALYWYRQSLGQGPEFLIYFQGTGAADDSGLPNDRFFAVRPEGSVSTLKIQRTERGDSAVYLCASSSFVNTEAFFGQGTRLTVV.

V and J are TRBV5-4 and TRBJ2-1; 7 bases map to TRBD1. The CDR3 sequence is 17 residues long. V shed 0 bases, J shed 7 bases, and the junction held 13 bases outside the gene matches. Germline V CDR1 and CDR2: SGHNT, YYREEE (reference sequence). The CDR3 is CASSLGGVTGWRNEQFF. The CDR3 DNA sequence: TGTGCCAGCAGCTTGGGGGGTGTGACAGGGTGGCGGAATGAGCAGTTCTTC.